The rows below give T cell receptor beta chains drawn from one sample of a study of cytomegalovirus exposure and HLA in healthy donors. Generated by immunoSEQ multiplex PCR, the TCRdb table keeps only in-frame clones and is missing some. This table holds some 140,000 clones, roughly 70% found once. Input material: PBMCs. Receptor source: a human donor in good health. The CDR3 runs from the conserved cysteine through the conserved F or W. D genes are given only for firm matches. Rows may omit the clone size; those that give it use once, few, many or a size class.

j_call | clone_size | v_call | d_call | cdr3_nt | cdr3_aa
TRBJ2-7 | few | TRBV6-5 | TRBD1 | TGTGCCAGCAGCCCAGGGGGTTTCGACGAGCAGTACTTC | CASSPGGFDEQYF
TRBJ2-1 | - | TRBV5-1 | - | TGCGCCAGCAGCTTGGGTCCGGGAATGGACGATGAGCAGTTCTTC | CASSLGPGMDDEQFF
TRBJ2-3 | - | TRBV7-2 | TRBD2 | TGTGCCAGCAGCTTAGAAAGCGGGAGCCTGCCAGATACGCAGTATTTT | CASSLESGSLPDTQYF
TRBJ2-5 | few | TRBV28 | TRBD1 | TGTGCCAGCAGTACCCCGACAGGGAAGGGACAAGAGACCCAGTACTTC | CASSTPTGKGQETQYF
TRBJ2-1 | - | TRBV5-1 | - | TGCGCCAGCAGCCCTCGGTGGGAGACGAGCTCCTACAATGAGCAGTTCTTC | CASSPRWETSSYNEQFF
TRBJ2-1 | - | TRBV7-8 | TRBD2 | TGTGCCAGCAGCTTGACTAGCGAGTTTTACAATGAGCAGTTCTTC | CASSLTSEFYNEQFF
TRBJ1-1 | few | TRBV7-2 | TRBD1 | TGTGCCAGCAGCGAGTACAGGGGGAACACTGAAGCTTTCTTT | CASSEYRGNTEAFF
TRBJ2-7 | once | TRBV28 | TRBD2 | TGTGCCAGTGTGACTAGCGGGAGTGGCTCCTACGAGCAGTACTTC | CASVTSGSGSYEQYF
TRBJ2-7 | - | TRBV28 | - | TGTGCCAGCAGTTTAAACGGACGGGACTCCTCCTACGAGCAGTACTTC | CASSLNGRDSSYEQYF
TRBJ1-5 | - | TRBV10-2 | TRBD1 | TGCGCCAGCAGTGAGTTCGGACAGGGCCACCAGCCCCAGCATTTT | CASSEFGQGHQPQHF
TRBJ2-2 | - | TRBV4-3 | TRBD2 | TGCGCCAGCAGCCAAGATTTAGCGGGAGGCACCGGGGAGCTGTTTTTT | CASSQDLAGGTGELFF
TRBJ1-2 | - | TRBV28 | TRBD1 | TGTGCCAGCAGTTTGGACAGGGGACCCTATGGCTACACCTTC | CASSLDRGPYGYTF
TRBJ2-7 | - | TRBV20-1 | - | TGCAGTGCTAGCCCTATTTACGAGCAGTACTTC | CSASPIYEQYF
TRBJ2-3 | - | TRBV7-8 | TRBD2 | TGTGCCAGCAGCTTACGCGGGAGGGATACGCAGTATTTT | CASSLRGRDTQYF
TRBJ2-7 | - | TRBV6-1 | - | TGTGCCACAGCGAGGGCCTCCTACGAGCAGTACTTC | CATARASYEQYF
TRBJ2-7 | - | TRBV28 | TRBD2 | TGTGCCAGCAGTAAGGGACTAGCGGGAATAGGGGGGCAGTACTTC | CASSKGLAGIGGQYF
TRBJ1-2 | - | TRBV7-3 | - | TGTGCCAGCAGCGACCAGGGTTATGGCTACACCTTC | CASSDQGYGYTF
TRBJ2-2 | - | TRBV5-1 | - | TGCGCCAGCAGCATTACAGGGTTGAACACCGGGGAGCTGTTTTTT | CASSITGLNTGELFF
TRBJ2-5 | few | TRBV2 | - | TGTGCCATCCCGCTTCGAGGGGGAGGGGAGACCCAGTACTTC | CAIPLRGGGETQYF
TRBJ2-2 | - | TRBV28 | TRBD1 | TGTGCCAGCAGTTTGACAGGGATGTTCGGGGAGCTGTTTTTT | CASSLTGMFGELFF
TRBJ2-1 | - | TRBV7-9 | - | TGTGCCAGCAGCACAGAGCGGAGCTCCTACAATGAGCAGTTCTTC | CASSTERSSYNEQFF
TRBJ2-2 | - | TRBV7-2 | TRBD2 | TGTGCCAGCAGCGTCCTGACTAGCAGCGGGGAGCTGTTTTTT | CASSVLTSSGELFF
TRBJ1-2 | - | TRBV18 | - | TGTGCCAGCTCACCAAACAGGGCTAACTATGGCTACACCTTC | CASSPNRANYGYTF
TRBJ2-5 | once | TRBV20-1 | - | TGCAGTGCCGCGAGGGGGGAGACCCAGTACTTC | CSAARGETQYF
TRBJ2-7 | - | TRBV5-5 | - | TGTGCCAGCAGCTTGGGGAGCTCCTACGAGCAGTACTTC | CASSLGSSYEQYF
TRBJ2-1 | - | TRBV5-4 | - | TGTGCCAGCAGCTTGGTTAGCGTCGATGAGCAGTTCTTC | CASSLVSVDEQFF
TRBJ1-1 | once | TRBV5-1 | - | TGCGCCAGCAGCTTGGCAGTGAACACTGAAGCTTTCTTT | CASSLAVNTEAFF
TRBJ1-1 | few | TRBV5-8 | - | TGTGCCAGCAGCTTCTTACGGGCTGAAGCTTTCTTT | CASSFLRAEAFF
TRBJ2-7 | - | TRBV6-5 | - | TGTGCCAGCAGTTACTCGAGTGTCAGCGTCTCCTACGAGCAGTACTTC | CASSYSSVSVSYEQYF
TRBJ1-1 | - | TRBV14 | - | TGTGCCAGCAGCCCGAACTGGGGCAGATGGGACACTGAAGCTTTCTTT | CASSPNWGRWDTEAFF
TRBJ1-6 | - | TRBV7-9 | - | TGTGCCAGCAGCTCCACGGGAGGTGGGACGGGTTCACCCCTCCACTTT | CASSSTGGGTGSPLHF
TRBJ1-3 | few | TRBV27 | TRBD1 | TGTGCCAGCAGTTTAACCGTAGGGGGCGCGGACACCATATATTTT | CASSLTVGGADTIYF
TRBJ2-1 | - | TRBV18 | - | TGTGCCAGCTCACCAGACGGAACTAGCTCCTACAATGAGCAGTTCTTC | CASSPDGTSSYNEQFF
TRBJ1-1 | - | TRBV2 | TRBD1 | TGTGCCAGCAAGACAGGGGCTTACACTGAAGCTTTCTTT | CASKTGAYTEAFF
TRBJ2-3 | - | TRBV2 | TRBD2 | TGTGCCAGCAGTTCAAAGCGGGAGAGTGGTGGGGATACGCAGTATTTT | CASSSKRESGGDTQYF
TRBJ2-3 | - | TRBV18 | TRBD2 | TGTGCCAGCTCACCCAGCGGGAGGGCGGGCACAGATACGCAGTATTTT | CASSPSGRAGTDTQYF
TRBJ1-4 | few | TRBV5-4 | - | TGTGCCAGCAGCACCAGGGTCGATGAAAAACTGTTTTTT | CASSTRVDEKLFF
TRBJ2-2 | - | TRBV11-3 | TRBD2 | TGTGCCAGCAGCTTAGAAGAGCTAGCGGGAGCCCGATACACCGGGGAGCTGTTTTTT | CASSLEELAGARYTGELFF
TRBJ1-3 | - | TRBV19 | - | TGTGCCAGTAGTATCAGCCACAGCTACGAGTCTGGAAACACCATATATTTT | CASSISHSYESGNTIYF
TRBJ2-5 | - | TRBV18 | - | TGTGCCAGCTCACCACCGGGGAGTGCAGGAGAGACCCAGTACTTC | CASSPPGSAGETQYF
TRBJ2-1 | - | TRBV7-2 | TRBD1 | TGTGCCAGCAGCGGTGCAGGGGGCAATGAGCAGTTCTTC | CASSGAGGNEQFF
TRBJ1-4 | - | TRBV7-2 | TRBD1 | TGTGCCAGCAGCGCCCGGTTGACAGGGACGGGTGAAAAACTGTTTTTT | CASSARLTGTGEKLFF
TRBJ2-7 | - | TRBV28 | TRBD2 | TGTGCCAGCAGGGTAGCGGGAGGGCCCCACGAGCAGTACTTC | CASRVAGGPHEQYF
TRBJ2-1 | - | TRBV5-6 | - | TGTGCCAGCCTAGTTACAGGCGTCAATGAGCAGTTCTTC | CASLVTGVNEQFF
TRBJ2-1 | - | TRBV19 | - | TGTGCCAGTAGTAAGAAGCTAGACAGCTACAATGAGCAGTTCTTC | CASSKKLDSYNEQFF
TRBJ2-5 | - | TRBV6-1 | - | TGTGCCAGCAATACGGACAGTCAAGAGGCCCAGTACTTC | CASNTDSQEAQYF
TRBJ1-5 | - | TRBV5-4 | - | TGTGCCAGCAGCTCCTATAGGGGTCCTCTGCATTTT | CASSSYRGPLHF
TRBJ1-5 | - | TRBV9 | - | TGTGCCAGCAGCCTGGGGGGGACATTGGGTCAGCCCCAGCATTTT | CASSLGGTLGQPQHF
TRBJ2-3 | - | TRBV6-5 | TRBD2 | TGTGCCAGCAGGTTAGCGGGGAGCACAGATACGCAGTATTTT | CASRLAGSTDTQYF
TRBJ2-2 | - | TRBV9 | - | TGTGAACTGCAGGGGAACACCGGGGAGCTGTTTTTT | CELQGNTGELFF
TRBJ2-3 | - | TRBV11-2 | TRBD2 | TGTGCCAGCGGACTAGCGGAAGCAGATACGCAGTATTTT | CASGLAEADTQYF
TRBJ2-7 | - | TRBV4-1 | TRBD1 | TGCGCCAGCAGCCAACCGGACAGGACCTACGAGCAGTACTTC | CASSQPDRTYEQYF
TRBJ2-2 | - | TRBV5-1 | TRBD1 | TGCGCCAGCAGCCCCCCGGGGACAGGGTGGACCGGGGAGCTGTTTTTT | CASSPPGTGWTGELFF
TRBJ1-5 | - | TRBV15 | - | TGTGCCACCAGCAGCATGACAGTTAGCAATCAGCCCCAGCATTTT | CATSSMTVSNQPQHF
TRBJ2-3 | - | TRBV27 | TRBD1 | TGTGCCAGCAGTTCCTCTTTAAGCCTGGACAGGCGAAAGTATTTT | CASSSSLSLDRRKYF
TRBJ2-7 | - | TRBV27 | - | TGTGCCAGCAGATCGTCCCGGGGTCACTACGAGCAGTACTTC | CASRSSRGHYEQYF
TRBJ1-3 | - | TRBV7-6 | - | TGTGCCAGCAGCCTGTCGGGACTCAGCTCTGGAAACACCATATATTTT | CASSLSGLSSGNTIYF
TRBJ2-7 | - | TRBV2 | TRBD2 | TGTGCCAGCAGGGCACTAGCGGCGAGCTCCTACGAGCAGTACTTC | CASRALAASSYEQYF
TRBJ2-3 | - | TRBV28 | TRBD1 | TGTGCCAGCGTCCCGGGACAGGGTTCAGATACGCAGTATTTT | CASVPGQGSDTQYF
TRBJ2-1 | - | TRBV10-3 | - | TGTGCCATCAGTGAGTCAGCGCGCTGGAATGAGCAGTTCTTC | CAISESARWNEQFF